The sequence of this T cell receptor beta chain was determined in a study of PD-1 blockade in classical Hodgkin lymphoma. Profiling relied on immunoSEQ multiplex PCR, and the TCRdb table lists in-frame clones only, not all of them. The sample records tens of thousands of clones, around 86% being singletons. About this clone: Antigen specificity is unknown.

Study-wide points: Those achieving complete response showed baseline diversity like newly diagnosed patients.

V gave up 10 bases and J gave up 3 bases; unmatched junction bases: 11. CDR1 and CDR2 (germline): LNHDA, SQIVND (reference sequence). The CDR3 length is 14 residues. Stated time point: cycle 4 day 1 (C4D1), after more than five weeks of nivolumab. Every patient had relapsed following autologous stem cell transplantation, and cohorts differed in brentuximab vedotin exposure. The source is a human donor with classical Hodgkin lymphoma. Material: peripheral blood mononuclear cells (PBMCs), obtained before the fourth cycle of nivolumab. The rearrangement uses TRBV19 and TRBJ2-7, with 8 bases fitting TRBD1. The CDR3 coding sequence is TGTGCCACCGGCCCAGGACAGGGAGGCTACGAGCAGTACTTC. Residues: CATGPGQGGYEQYF.